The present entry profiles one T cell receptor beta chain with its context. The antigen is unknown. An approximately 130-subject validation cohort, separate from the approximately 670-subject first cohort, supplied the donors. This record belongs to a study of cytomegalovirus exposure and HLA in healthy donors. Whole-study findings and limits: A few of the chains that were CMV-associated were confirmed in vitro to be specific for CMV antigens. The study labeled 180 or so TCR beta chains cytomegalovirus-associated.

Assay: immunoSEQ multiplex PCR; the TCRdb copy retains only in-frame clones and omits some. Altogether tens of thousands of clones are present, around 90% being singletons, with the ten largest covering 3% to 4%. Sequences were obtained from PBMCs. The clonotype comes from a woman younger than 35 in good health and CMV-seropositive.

The CDR3 DNA reads as TGTGCCAGCAGTGTTTCGAGACAGCTGAACACTGAAGCTTTCTTT. Encoded protein: CASSVSRQLNTEAFF. This chain links TRBV2 with TRBJ1-1, with D perhaps TRBD1 (5 bases). Looked up from germline, CDR1 is SNHLY and CDR2 is FYNNEI. Trimming removed 4 bases at V and 0 bases at J, with 12 bases between. The CDR3 is 15 residues long.